The next 30 T cell receptor beta chains were all read from a single sample in a study of blood T cells in healthy people across ages. A J-beta primer mix and a sample-barcoded 5' primer were used in a second PCR of roughly 6 to 12 cycles. From the 5' RACE reads, TCRdb called clonotypes with MiXCR, one entry per CDR3 protein. The sample shows about 1.7 million distinct CDR3 sequences, roughly 30% of them seen only once. The sample consisted of blood. The receptors shown here come from a woman aged 25 to 39 in good health.

This clonotype was detected a few times. The chain links TRBV20-1 to TRBJ2-5, with D possibly TRBD1 on 7 matching bases. Germline-derived CDR1 and CDR2 are DFQATT and SNEGSKA (reference sequence). This CDR3 contains 14 residues. The V end lost 5 bases, the J end lost 5 bases, and 18 bases lay between the germline ends. The CDR3 DNA follows: TGCAGTGCTCGATTAGGGGGCGGAGGGGAGACCCAGTACTTC. It encodes CSARLGGGGETQYF.

In its sample, this clonotype was seen a few times. The CDR3 sequence is CASSPFSGIPDTQYF. CDR3 DNA sequence: TGTGCCAGCAGCCCGTTCAGCGGGATACCAGATACGCAGTATTTT. The chain is built from TRBV7-2 and TRBJ2-3; 7 nucleotides match TRBD2. Germline-derived CDR1 and CDR2 are SGHTA and FQGNSA. V lost 5 bases and J lost 4; bases outside the gene matches: 9. This CDR3 is 15 amino acids long.

The rearrangement links TRBV29-1 to TRBJ2-5, with a tentative D call TRBD1 (6 bases). The J call may be wrong; the DNA end is better matched by TRBJ2-7. The CDR3 runs 16 residues. CDR1 and CDR2 from the germline V gene are SQVTM and ANQGSEA. The CDR3 loop is CSVSAVPGHGIYEQYF. The DNA for the CDR3 is TGCAGCGTTTCTGCCGTTCCGGGACACGGAATTTACGAGCAGTACTTC.

V usage is TRBV29-1 and J usage is TRBJ1-2; the match to TRBD1 covers 9 bases. Germline V gene lookup returns CDR1 SQVTM and CDR2 ANQGSEA. J lost 12 bases, V lost 4 bases, and 18 bases had no gene match. The CDR3 has 15 amino acids. The CDR3 bases are TGCAGCGTTGGGGGGACCGGGACAGGGAGGACCAAGGACACCTTC. Its translation is CSVGGTGTGRTKDTF.

In the case of this clonotype: This sequence may be a read error, since a much larger clone differs from it by one base. The chain recombines TRBV15 with TRBJ2-5; the D gene is possibly TRBD2 (6 bases). The V end was cut by 5 bases, the J end by 13 bases, with 29 bases between. The CDR3 runs to 16 residues. Germline lookup yields CDR1 LNHNV and CDR2 YYDKDF (reference sequence). CDR3 sequence (DNA): TGTGCCACCAGCGAACGCAGGGACTCGAACTCCTACGAGCGGTACTTC. The encoded protein is CATSERRDSNSYERYF.

The rearrangement uses TRBV11-2 and TRBJ1-1; 7 bases line up with TRBD1. Germline CDR1 SGHAT, CDR2 FQNNGV. The ends lost 4 bases at V and 7 bases at J; junction bases unmatched: 12. CDR3 length equals 15 residues. This CDR3 is CASSSEGAGSLEAFF. The CDR3 DNA sequence: TGTGCCAGCAGCTCCGAGGGGGCCGGGAGCCTTGAAGCTTTCTTT.

This clonotype was seen more than once but under ten times. The CDR3 region has the DNA TGTGCCAGCAGCCCGACGGGACAGTATGGGAACATTCAGTACTTC. Translated: CASSPTGQYGNIQYF. This chain uses TRBV7-2 with TRBJ2-4; TRBD1 matches 7 bases. J gave up 7 bases and V 5 bases, and 11 bases lay outside the gene matches. The CDR3 has 15 residues. Germline V CDR1 and CDR2: SGHTA, FQGNSA.

There are a few counts of this clonotype. This chain uses TRBV29-1 with TRBJ2-7; 9 bases agree with TRBD2. The J segment lost 7 bases and the V segment lost 8 bases, leaving 12 bases of the junction unmatched. The CDR3 contains 13 residues. Germline CDR1 and CDR2: SQVTM and ANQGSEA. In DNA form, the CDR3 reads TGCAGCTGCTCTGAGGGGCGGGGGGGAGAGCAGTACTTC. Its protein is CSCSEGRGGEQYF.

This sequence joins TRBV28 and TRBJ2-2, with D uncertain. V was pared by 2 bases and J by 6 bases, with 7 bases between. In germline, CDR1 is MDHEN, CDR2 SYDVKM. CDR3 length: 13 residues. This chain's CDR3 is CASSLRVPGELFF. CDR3 bases: TGTGCCAGCAGTTTACGGGTTCCCGGGGAGCTGTTTTTT.

There are a few counts of this clonotype. CDR3 sequence reads: CAVGQGLTDTQYF. The CDR3 DNA is TGTGCCGTGGGACAGGGATTAACCGATACGCAGTATTTT. V and J are TRBV10-3 and TRBJ2-3; TRBD1 matches at 9 bases. The trim removed 11 bases at V and 6 bases at J, leaving 9 bases unmatched. Germline-derived CDR1 and CDR2 are ENHRY and SYGVKD. The CDR3 extends over 13 amino acids.

This clonotype was observed a handful of times. The chain recombines TRBV7-9 with TRBJ2-3; 8 bases are shared with TRBD2. The CDR3 has 14 amino acids. CDR1 and CDR2 (germline): SEHNR, FQNEAQ (reference sequence). The trim removed 6 bases at V and 3 bases at J, leaving 5 bases unmatched. CDR3 sequence reads: CASRLAVPTDTQYF. The CDR3 DNA is TGTGCCAGCAGACTAGCGGTTCCAACAGATACGCAGTATTTT.

This clonotype has more than one count but fewer than ten. CDR3: CASSSTGFRGNEQFF. Written as DNA, the CDR3 is TGTGCCAGCAGCTCTACAGGGTTCCGTGGCAATGAGCAGTTCTTC. The genes are TRBV7-2 and TRBJ2-1, with a weak D call TRBD1 (6 bases). The germline V gene encodes CDR1 SGHTA and CDR2 FQGNSA. The ends were cut back, 4 bases at V and 6 bases at J, with 16 bases in the middle. This CDR3 has 15 residues.

The rearrangement uses TRBV12-5 and TRBJ2-3; 7 positions match TRBD2. With V trimmed by 6 bases and J by 5 bases, 17 bases remained unmatched. Germline V gene sequence: CDR1 LGHNT, CDR2 FRNRAP. The CDR3 runs 17 residues. CDR3 coding DNA: TGTGCTAGTGGGGGATGGGGGGGTGCAACCTCTCGAGATACGCAGTATTTT. This translates into CASGGWGGATSRDTQYF. The full variable domain, completed using reference TRBV12-5 and TRBJ2-3, is DARVTQTPRHKVTEMGQEVTMRCQPILGHNTVFWYRQTMMQGLELLAYFRNRAPLDDSGMPKDRFSAEMPDATLATLKIQPSEPRDSAVYFCASGGWGGATSRDTQYFGPGTRLTVL.

This clonotype was picked up a small number of times. The V call is TRBV28, the J call TRBJ2-5, with 8 nucleotides matching TRBD2. Per the germline V gene, CDR1 is MDHEN and CDR2 is SYDVKM. This CDR3 spans 15 amino acids. V gave up 6 bases and J gave up 5 bases; unmatched junction bases: 11. The chain's CDR3 is CASSPGSPGGETQYF. CDR3 nucleotide sequence: TGTGCCAGCAGCCCGGGGTCTCCGGGAGGGGAGACCCAGTACTTC.

The chain combines TRBV19 with TRBJ2-7; 8 bases fit TRBD2. V lost 3 bases to trimming and J lost 1 base; unmatched junction nucleotides: 5. Germline assignment: CDR1 LNHDA and CDR2 SQIVND (reference sequence). The CDR3 length is 15 residues. The CDR3 loop is CASSISGLASYEQYF. CDR3 bases: TGTGCCAGTAGTATTTCCGGACTAGCTTCCTACGAGCAGTACTTC.

The chain couples TRBV7-2 to TRBJ2-5; D gene ambiguous. The CDR3 extends over 14 amino acids. CDR1 and CDR2 from the germline V gene are SGHTA and FQGNSA. V lost 7 bases and J lost 3, with 15 bases in between. CDR3 sequence reads: CASKLTVFKETQYF. DNA of the CDR3: TGTGCCAGCAAGCTGACGGTATTTAAAGAGACCCAGTACTTC.

There are many counts of this clonotype. V and J are TRBV10-3 and TRBJ1-5, with a tentative D call TRBD1 (6 bases). The CDR3 sequence is 15 residues long. Trimming stripped 4 bases from V and 1 base from J, with 11 bases between. In germline, CDR1 is ENHRY, CDR2 SYGVKD. CDR3 in DNA: TGTGCCATCAGTGCAGGGGTGGAAAGCAATCAGCCCCAGCATTTT. Protein: CAISAGVESNQPQHF.

In this sample, this clonotype turned up a few times. The chain joins TRBV29-1 to TRBJ2-5; weak D call: TRBD2 (5 bases). TRBJ2-7 explains the end of the DNA better; the J call may be wrong. This CDR3 contains 12 residues. The germline gives CDR1 SQVTM, CDR2 ANQGSEA. Here the CDR3 reads CSVDGVGHEQYF. The CDR3 DNA reads as TGCAGCGTTGACGGGGTTGGCCACGAGCAGTACTTC.

This clonotype was counted between two and nine times. This sequence joins TRBV2 and TRBJ2-5; D may correspond to TRBD1 or TRBD2 (5 bases each). Trimming left V 5 bases short and J 1 base short, with 11 bases between. This CDR3 region has 14 residues. Germline CDR1 SNHLY, CDR2 FYNNEI. CDR3 in amino acids: CASSWVRGQETQYF. The CDR3 bases are TGTGCCAGCAGTTGGGTGAGGGGCCAAGAGACCCAGTACTTC.

The chain is built from TRBV11-2 and TRBJ2-2; D ambiguous. V was trimmed by 5 bases and J by 1 base, leaving 14 bases between them. This CDR3 is 16 amino acids long. Germline CDR1 and CDR2: SGHAT and FQNNGV. The CDR3, as DNA: TGTGCCAGCAGCCCGGGCAAATGGGAGAACACCGGGGAGCTGTTTTTT. Translated: CASSPGKWENTGELFF.

This clonotype was found a few times. The genes are TRBV5-1 and TRBJ2-7; a possible D gene is TRBD1 (6 bases). The V gene lost 4 bases and the J gene lost 4 bases, with 18 bases spanning the gap. This CDR3 has 15 amino acids. In germline, CDR1 is SGHRS, CDR2 YFSETQ. The chain's CDR3 is CASSLGQTVSYEQYF. CDR3 DNA sequence: TGCGCCAGCAGCCTAGGACAGACGGTCTCTTACGAGCAGTACTTC.

V usage is TRBV20-1 and J usage is TRBJ2-1, with D perhaps TRBD2 (5 bases). Trimming cost V 1 base and J 10 bases, with 20 bases left between them. From germline, CDR1 is DFQATT and CDR2 SNEGSKA (reference sequence). The CDR3 spans 15 residues. DNA of the CDR3: TGCAGTGCTAGAGCCCTAGAGCGGCTGCCTTTAGAGCAGTTCTTC. Amino acid sequence: CSARALERLPLEQFF.

As for this clonotype: At one of its ends the junction is not consistent with the germline gene, which may arise from a read error. The J gene is TRBJ1-1, the V gene TRBV5-5; D is unresolved. The germline V gene has CDR1 SGHKS and CDR2 YYEKEE (reference sequence). The CDR3 runs to 15 residues. The CDR3 loop reads CVSSSQSLGGTEAFF. DNA of the CDR3: TGTGTCAGCAGCTCGCAAAGTCTCGGAGGCACTGAAGCTTTCTTT.

In the case of this clonotype: One junction end does not reproduce the germline sequence, and a read error may be involved. CDR3: CVSSQESYEQYF. As DNA, the CDR3 is TGTGTCAGCAGCCAAGAAAGCTACGAGCAGTACTTC. The genes are TRBV7-9 and TRBJ2-7; no reliable D call. CDR3 size: 12 residues. Germline loops: CDR1 SEHNR, CDR2 FQNEAQ (reference sequence).

This chain uses TRBV28 with TRBJ2-3; 7 bases align to TRBD1. This CDR3 has 14 amino acids. The germline gives CDR1 MDHEN, CDR2 SYDVKM. Trimming cost V 5 bases and J 1 base; bases outside gene matches: 3. CDR3 in DNA: TGTGCCAGCAGTGACAGGGCTCGCACAGATACGCAGTATTTT. Protein sequence: CASSDRARTDTQYF.

There are a few counts of this clonotype. The chain links TRBV11-2 to TRBJ1-4; D gene uncertain. Trimming took off 5 bases at V and 0 bases at J, with 10 bases between the two ends. The CDR3 spans 15 residues. The V gene's germline CDR1 is SGHAT and CDR2 FQNNGV. CDR3 DNA: TGTGCCAGCAGCCCGGAGGGTTCAACTAATGAAAAACTGTTTTTT. It codes for CASSPEGSTNEKLFF.

The rearrangement joins TRBV5-5 to TRBJ1-2, with D possibly TRBD1 on 5 matching bases. This CDR3 region has 15 residues. Trimming pared 5 bases from V and 2 bases from J, leaving 16 bases between. Germline-derived CDR1 and CDR2 are SGHKS and YYEKEE (reference sequence). The CDR3 DNA sequence: TGTGCCAGCAGTGCCGGGAGCCGGGGCAACTATGGCTACACCTTC. The encoded protein is CASSAGSRGNYGYTF.

Ten or more counts support this clonotype. The chain employs TRBV9 and TRBJ2-7; D is undetermined. V was cut by 0 bases and J by 2 bases, with 9 bases left in between. This CDR3 is built from 14 residues. The germline gives CDR1 SGDLS, CDR2 YYNGEE. This CDR3 is CASSVGEGTYEQYF. CDR3 nucleotide sequence: TGTGCCAGCAGCGTAGGGGAAGGAACCTACGAGCAGTACTTC.

The chain has TRBV28 and TRBJ2-1; the match to TRBD1 covers 8 bases. J was trimmed by 8 bases and V by 8 bases; bases with no gene match: 11. CDR1 and CDR2 (germline): MDHEN, SYDVKM. This CDR3 contains 14 residues. The CDR3 loop reads CASGQDRVSHEQFF. The CDR3 DNA follows: TGTGCCAGCGGCCAGGACAGGGTCTCGCATGAGCAGTTCTTC.

The sample holds many counts of this clonotype. This chain links TRBV6-4 with TRBJ2-5; D is unresolved. The V and J ends lost 2 bases and 5 bases respectively, with 24 bases between them. The CDR3 sequence is 18 residues long. Germline CDR1 is MRHNA and CDR2 is SNTAGT. This CDR3 reads CASSDTWNRVFNRETQYF. CDR3 DNA sequence: TGTGCCAGCAGTGACACATGGAACCGGGTCTTCAATAGGGAGACCCAGTACTTC.